The 5 T cell receptor beta chains in this list originate from one sample, sequenced in a study of beta chain features in type 1 diabetes. Findings and limits, study-wide: In all four CD4+ subsets, TCRB CDR3 length was significantly, moderately reduced in type 1 diabetes.

What was sequenced were expressed TCRB transcripts, since all of the isolated RNA had been reverse transcribed. Clones were sequenced by immunoSEQ multiplex PCR, and TCRdb holds only the in-frame ones, with some missing. Among over 650,000 clones listed, around 15% were seen once. These receptors' targets are unknown. The sequenced sample was naive CD4+ T cells from blood. Every receptor here comes from a man between 18 and 35 years old with type 1 diabetes.

The chain combines TRBV30 with TRBJ1-2, with D possibly TRBD1 on 5 matching bases. CDR1 and CDR2 (germline): GTSNPN, SVGIG (reference sequence). CDR3 size: 16 residues. Written as DNA, the CDR3 is TGTGTTTGGGGCGGCGGGCAGGGCCCTTTAAGACATGGCTACACCTTC. Translating it yields CVWGGGQGPLRHGYTF.

The chain carries TRBV19 and TRBJ1-1; a weak D match, TRBD1 (6 bases). With 5 bases removed from V and 5 bases from J, the gap between germline ends came to 12 bases. Germline CDR1 and CDR2: LNHDA and SQIVND (reference sequence). The CDR3 is 13 residues long. The CDR3, as DNA: TGTGCCAGTAGTGTTACAGGGAGGACTGAAGCTTTCTTT. Translating it yields CASSVTGRTEAFF.

This clone occurred a few times. The chain has TRBV29-1 and TRBJ1-3; 7 positions agree with TRBD1. The length of the CDR3 is 16 residues. Germline CDR1 and CDR2: SQVTM and ANQGSEA. After removal of 4 bases from V and 0 bases from J, the junction contained 9 bases not matched to a gene. Here the CDR3 reads CSVGYITGASGNTIYF. Here the CDR3 DNA reads TGCAGCGTTGGCTATATTACAGGGGCCTCTGGAAACACCATATATTTT.

This CDR3 reads CASSSWGEETQYF. CDR3 coding DNA: TGTGCCAGCAGCTCTTGGGGAGAAGAGACCCAGTACTTC. The chain employs TRBV5-4 and TRBJ2-5, with a possible D match to TRBD2 (5 bases). Germline V gives CDR1 SGHNT, CDR2 YYREEE (reference sequence). The V and J ends lost 3 bases and 3 bases respectively, with 9 bases between them. The CDR3 extends over 13 amino acids.

The chain links TRBV5-1 to TRBJ2-1; 8 nucleotides match TRBD1. CDR3 length: 14 amino acids. Per the germline V gene, CDR1 is SGHRS and CDR2 is YFSETQ. With 4 bases clipped from V and 5 bases from J, the junction kept 5 bases outside the gene matches. For the CDR3, the DNA is TGCGCCAGCAGCATCTGGACAGGGAACAATGAGCAGTTCTTC. It encodes CASSIWTGNNEQFF.